This T cell receptor (beta chain) originates from a study of T cell clones after liver transplantation. Looking at the study overall: Blood was drawn pre-transplant, before withdrawal, and after full or failed withdrawal.

Libraries were prepared by immunoSEQ multiplex PCR; TCRdb keeps only in-frame clonotypes and omits some of them. The sample holds about 74,000 clones, roughly 80% seen once. Germline V CDR1 and CDR2: ENHRY, SYGVKD. J gave up 9 bases and V 0 bases, and 1 base lay outside the gene matches. The CDR3 loop spans 12 amino acids. The sequencing used CD4+ T cells from blood, collected before liver transplant. The clonotype was recovered from a human donor who received a liver transplant. The V call is TRBV10-3, the J call TRBJ1-1; 7 nucleotides align to TRBD1. The CDR3 region has the DNA TGTGCCATCAGTGAGTCGGGACAGCAAGCTTTCTTT. This gives the protein CAISESGQQAFF.